This entry lists 17 T cell receptor beta chains sequenced from one sample in a study of blood T cell repertoires in COVID-19 (dated by TCRdb to 2019 to 2021). Libraries were made using the immunoSEQ multiplex PCR assay. In TCRdb, the immuneACCESS table is reduced to in-frame sequences with V and J assigned. These tables do not hold every clone; where another copy was compared, an unresolved V gene accounts for under half, and the others remain unexplained. A total of 150,000 or so clones appear in this sample, about 80% of them only once. Clones ranked in the top ten supply about 0.5% of the sample. What was sequenced was peripheral blood. These receptors came from a man between 60 and 75 years old with acute or convalescent COVID-19.

The chain is built from TRBV2 and TRBJ1-6; D unresolved. The CDR3 contains 13 residues. V lost 4 bases and J lost 10, with 11 bases in between. The V gene's germline CDR1 is SNHLY and CDR2 FYNNEI. The CDR3 DNA is TGTGCCAGCAGTGTTGAAGGCGGGTCACCCCTCCACTTT. It translates to CASSVEGGSPLHF.

The chain recombines TRBV7-9 with TRBJ2-3; D call uncertain. The CDR3 extends over 14 amino acids. Germline CDR1 is SEHNR and CDR2 is FQNEAQ (reference sequence). The V end lost 4 bases, the J end lost 3 bases, and 11 bases lay between the germline ends. CDR3 sequence reads: CASSSPVSTDTQYF. The DNA for the CDR3 is TGTGCCAGCAGCTCGCCGGTGTCTACAGATACGCAGTATTTT.

This chain links TRBV4-3 with TRBJ2-1; a weak D match, TRBD2 (6 bases). The ends were cut back, 0 bases at V and 15 bases at J, with 18 bases in the middle. CDR3 length equals 14 residues. Germline CDR1 reads LGHNA; CDR2 reads YSLEER. This CDR3 reads CASSQEYFGGGPFF. The CDR3 coding sequence is TGCGCCAGCAGCCAAGAATATTTCGGGGGAGGTCCGTTCTTC.

The CDR3 protein is CASSSGQGEQFF. CDR3 coding DNA: TGTGCCAGCAGTTCTGGACAGGGAGAGCAGTTCTTC. V and J are TRBV28 and TRBJ2-1, with TRBD1 identical over 8 bases. The CDR3 covers 12 residues. Looked up from germline, CDR1 is MDHEN and CDR2 is SYDVKM. The ends lost 4 bases at V and 10 bases at J; junction bases unmatched: 3.

The gene calls are TRBV11-2 and TRBJ2-1; D unclear. Trimming shortened V by 4 bases and J by 10 bases, and 11 bases separated the two germline ends. Germline CDR1 SGHAT, CDR2 FQNNGV. This CDR3 comprises 12 residues. CDR3 sequence: CASSSEWSEQFF. The DNA of the CDR3 is TGTGCCAGCAGCTCCGAGTGGTCGGAGCAGTTCTTC.

This chain joins TRBV6-2 or TRBV6-3 and TRBJ2-3; 7 nucleotides agree with TRBD1. With V trimmed by 0 bases and J by 4 bases, 10 bases remained unmatched. Looked up from germline, CDR1 is MNHEY and CDR2 is SVGEGT. This CDR3 comprises 17 residues. CDR3 in DNA: TGTGCCAGCAGTTACTCGAAAGGGGGCCCCTTCCCAGATACGCAGTATTTT. Protein: CASSYSKGGPFPDTQYF.

V is TRBV18 and J is TRBJ1-2; 8 bases fit TRBD1. The V segment lost 4 bases and the J segment 4 bases; nucleotides outside the gene matches: 5. Germline V lookup: CDR1 KGHSH, CDR2 LQKENI. CDR3 length: 14 amino acids. CDR3 protein: CASSLGTGGYGYTF. CDR3 nucleotide sequence: TGTGCCAGCTCACTGGGGACAGGCGGCTATGGCTACACCTTC.

This clone was picked up one time. The chain is built from TRBV10-3 and TRBJ2-1, with 8 nucleotides matching TRBD2. The CDR3 totals 15 residues. The ends lost 6 bases at V and 5 bases at J; junction bases unmatched: 9. Germline assignment: CDR1 ENHRY and CDR2 SYGVKD. CDR3 loop: CAISPWAAGDNEQFF. CDR3 coding DNA: TGTGCCATCAGCCCCTGGGCAGCGGGGGACAATGAGCAGTTCTTC.

This chain joins TRBV24-1 and TRBJ2-1; the D is unclear. This CDR3 region has 14 residues. The germline CDR1 and CDR2 sequences are KGHDR and SFDVKD. V was shortened by 3 bases and J by 7 bases, with 12 bases between the two germline ends. The chain's CDR3 is CATSDTRESNEQFF. DNA for the CDR3: TGTGCCACCAGTGATACCCGCGAGAGTAATGAGCAGTTCTTC.

The rearrangement uses TRBV3-1 (or the pseudogene TRBV3-2) and TRBJ2-1, with D perhaps TRBD2 (6 bases). Trimming left V 4 bases short and J 7 bases short, with 8 bases between. The V gene's germline CDR1 is LGHDT and CDR2 YNNKEL (reference sequence). This CDR3 contains 12 residues. The CDR3 protein is CASSRGENEQFF. CDR3 DNA: TGTGCCAGCAGCCGCGGGGAAAATGAGCAGTTCTTC.

The V and J genes are TRBV27 and TRBJ2-1; 12 bases fit TRBD2. After removal of 2 bases from V and 1 base from J, the junction contained 6 bases not matched to a gene. CDR1 is MNHEY, CDR2 SMNVEV, per germline (reference sequence). CDR3 length: 18 residues. The CDR3 DNA reads as TGTGCCAGCAGTTTAGGACTAGCGGGAAGGTTGTCCTACAATGAGCAGTTCTTC. Translated: CASSLGLAGRLSYNEQFF.

This chain links TRBV10-1 with TRBJ2-2; TRBD2 matches at 10 bases. Germline V gene data show CDR1 as WNHNN and CDR2 as SYGVQD (reference sequence). The length of the CDR3 is 15 residues. V was clipped by 9 bases and J by 1 base; unmatched bases: 5. The chain's CDR3 is CASRTSGENTGELFF. The CDR3 region has the DNA TGCGCCAGTCGGACTAGCGGAGAGAACACCGGGGAGCTGTTTTTT.

The chain has TRBV19 and TRBJ2-3; no clear D gene. The germline V gene encodes CDR1 LNHDA and CDR2 SQIVND (reference sequence). This CDR3 comprises 13 residues. Deletions cut 5 bases from V and 2 bases from J, with 8 bases between. CDR3 region: CASSARHTDTQYF. The CDR3 DNA reads as TGTGCCAGTAGTGCTCGACACACAGATACGCAGTATTTT.

The CDR3 DNA sequence: TGTGCCAGCAGTTTATCGGGAGGGTTCAACAATGAGCAGTTCTTC. Translated: CASSLSGGFNNEQFF. The chain joins TRBV27 to TRBJ2-1; 7 bases line up with TRBD2. This CDR3 spans 15 amino acids. The V gene end was trimmed by 0 bases and the J gene end by 5 bases; junction bases not matched to a gene: 4. CDR1 MNHEY and CDR2 SMNVEV come from the germline V gene (reference sequence).

The V and J genes are TRBV19 and TRBJ2-6, with a possible D match to TRBD1 (5 bases). The V gene's germline CDR1 is LNHDA and CDR2 SQIVND (reference sequence). The CDR3 contains 16 residues. Trimming took 4 bases from V and 2 from J, leaving 12 bases between them. As DNA, the CDR3 is TGTGCCAGTAGTACGGCAGGGCAAGCTGGGGCCAACGTCCTGACTTTC. Residues: CASSTAGQAGANVLTF.

The chain recombines TRBV6-2 or TRBV6-3 with TRBJ1-5; D may be TRBD1 (5 bases). The V gene lost 5 bases and the J gene lost 7 bases, with 24 bases spanning the gap. Germline V lookup: CDR1 MNHEY, CDR2 SVGEGT. The CDR3 spans 17 residues. The CDR3 DNA sequence: TGTGCCAGCAGTCCACTCCGGCGGGACCCCTCGGCACAGCCCCAGCATTTT. It yields the protein CASSPLRRDPSAQPQHF.

The V call is TRBV5-1, the J call TRBJ1-4, with TRBD1 matching over 8 bases. With V trimmed by 6 bases and J by 6 bases, 10 bases remained unmatched. The germline CDR1 and CDR2 sequences are SGHRS and YFSETQ. The CDR3 consists of 15 residues. The CDR3 nucleotides are TGCGCCAGCAACGGGGACGGGACAGGCTATGAAAAACTGTTTTTT. Translation gives CASNGDGTGYEKLFF. Full variable domain (remainder filled in from reference TRBV5-1 and TRBJ1-4): KAGVTQTPRYLIKTRGQQVTLSCSPISGHRSVSWYQQTPGQGLQFLFEYFSETQRNKGNFPGRFSGRQFSNSRSEMNVSTLELGDSALYLCASNGDGTGYEKLFFGSGTQLSVL.